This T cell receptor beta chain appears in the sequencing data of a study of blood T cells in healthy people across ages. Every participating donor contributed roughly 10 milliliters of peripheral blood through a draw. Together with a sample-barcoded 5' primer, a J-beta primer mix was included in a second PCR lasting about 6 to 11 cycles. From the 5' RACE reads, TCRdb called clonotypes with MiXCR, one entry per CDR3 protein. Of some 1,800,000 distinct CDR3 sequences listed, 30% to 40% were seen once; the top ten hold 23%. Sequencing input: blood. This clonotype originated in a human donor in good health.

The CDR3 DNA sequence: TGTGCCAGCAGCTCGACAGGGGACATTGATAGCAATCAGCCCCAGCATTTT. Its protein is CASSSTGDIDSNQPQHF. The chain carries TRBV7-9 and TRBJ1-5, with 8 bases fitting TRBD1. The CDR3 spans 17 residues. The V and J ends lost 4 bases and 0 bases, in that order; junction bases with no gene match: 8. The germline V gene encodes CDR1 SEHNR and CDR2 FQNEAQ (reference sequence).